This T cell receptor beta chain emerged from a study of blood T cell repertoires in COVID-19. In the study overall: In each case, the material was cDNA or gDNA derived from T cells, B-cell-depleted T cells, or PBMCs.

The table came from immunoSEQ multiplex PCR; TCRdb's copy has only in-frame clones and leaves some out. The sample holds under 200,000 clones; around four fifths are singletons and the top ten take around 0.93%. From germline, CDR1 is LNHDA and CDR2 SQIVND (reference sequence). The CDR3 runs 15 residues. Trimming shortened V by 2 bases and J by 5 bases, and 13 bases separated the two germline ends. This TCR came from a man between 60 and 75 years old with COVID-19, enrolled during active disease. The sample taken for sequencing was peripheral blood. The chain has TRBV19 and TRBJ2-1; TRBD1 is a possible D gene (5 bases). In DNA, the CDR3 is TGTGCCAGTAGTATAAGGACAACGCGGCACAATGAGCAGTTCTTC. It translates to CASSIRTTRHNEQFF.